The entry below gives a single T cell receptor beta chain sequence along with its context. The sample belongs to a study of T cell responses to AZD1222 COVID-19 vaccine. Clones were sequenced by immunoSEQ multiplex PCR, and TCRdb holds only the in-frame ones, with some missing. Here the sample spans roughly 180,000 clones, 90% to 95% being singletons. The CDR3 runs to 11 residues. Trimming cost V 5 bases and J 7 bases, with 8 bases left between them. Per the germline V gene, CDR1 is MDHEN and CDR2 is SYDVKM. The TCR comes from an adult in good health. The sequencing used peripheral blood, collected on day 0 of AZD1222 vaccination. This chain links TRBV28 with TRBJ1-1; unclear D gene. The CDR3: CASSITGEAFF. The CDR3 nucleotides read TGTGCCAGCAGTATAACGGGTGAAGCTTTCTTT.